This TCR beta chain was sequenced for a study of blood T cell repertoires in COVID-19. Clones were read by immunoSEQ multiplex PCR, and TCRdb kept only the in-frame ones, dropping some. The sample includes about 350,000 clones, more than 75% seen only once; the top ten take about 0.93%. Material for sequencing was PBMCs or T cells enriched from blood (not recorded which). This sequence was found in a woman aged 25 to 39 who had recovered from COVID-19.

Here the CDR3 reads CASSQASSIIYEQYF. The CDR3 DNA reads as TGTGCCAGCAGCCAAGCCAGTTCCATAATCTACGAGCAGTACTTC. V and J are TRBV3-1 (or the pseudogene TRBV3-2) and TRBJ2-7; D unresolved. In germline, CDR1 is LGHDT, CDR2 YNNKEL (reference sequence). Between the trimmed V and J ends, which lost 1 base and 3 bases, there was a span of 13 bases. The CDR3 has 15 amino acids.